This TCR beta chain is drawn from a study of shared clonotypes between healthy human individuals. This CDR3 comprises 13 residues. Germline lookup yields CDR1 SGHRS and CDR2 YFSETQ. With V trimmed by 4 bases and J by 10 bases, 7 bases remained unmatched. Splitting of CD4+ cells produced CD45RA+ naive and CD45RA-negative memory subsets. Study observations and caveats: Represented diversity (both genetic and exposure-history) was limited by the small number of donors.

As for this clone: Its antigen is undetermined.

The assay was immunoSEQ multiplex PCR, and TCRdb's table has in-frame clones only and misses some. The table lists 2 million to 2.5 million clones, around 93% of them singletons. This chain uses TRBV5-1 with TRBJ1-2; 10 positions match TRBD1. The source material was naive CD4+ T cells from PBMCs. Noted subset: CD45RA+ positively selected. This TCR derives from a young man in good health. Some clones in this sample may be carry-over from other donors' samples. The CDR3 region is CASSPGTGEIYTF. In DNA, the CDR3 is TGCGCCAGCAGCCCCGGGACAGGGGAGATCTACACCTTC. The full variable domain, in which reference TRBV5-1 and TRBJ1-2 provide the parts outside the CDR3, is KAGVTQTPRYLIKTRGQQVTLSCSPISGHRSVSWYQQTPGQGLQFLFEYFSETQRNKGNFPGRFSGRQFSNSRSEMNVSTLELGDSALYLCASSPGTGEIYTFGSGTRLTVV.